Below, one T cell receptor beta chain is given with its context. Its cognate antigen is unknown. This may be a read error, as it is one base from a much larger clone. Other DNA sequences of this sample code for an identical CDR3. Trimming pared 0 bases from V and 4 bases from J, leaving 1 base between. CDR1 is SGDLS, CDR2 YYNGEE, per germline. CDR3 length: 11 residues. Memory CD4+ cells were the fraction left after CD45RA+ naive selection. The source of the sample is a study of shared clonotypes between healthy human individuals. Libraries were prepared by immunoSEQ multiplex PCR; TCRdb keeps only in-frame clonotypes and omits some of them. The sample includes 1.5 million to 1.9 million clones, approximately 98% of them seen just once. Study results and caveats: Depth of sequencing was expected to influence donor clonotype sharing. Clonotypes which were not shared had lower generation probabilities than clonotypes that all four donors shared. Sampling covered blood only; tissue repertoires likely differ.

Material: naive CD4+ T cells sorted from blood. Subset in this sample: CD45RA+ positively selected. V and J are TRBV9 and TRBJ2-5, with D unresolved. The receptor was derived from a man younger than 45 in good health. The chain's CDR3 is CASSVAETQYF. DNA for the CDR3: TGTGCCAGCAGCGTAGCAGAGACCCAGTACTTC.